The 19 T cell receptor beta chains presented below share a single source sample, sequenced in a study of human T cells and chemical hapten exposure. This sample's time point: patch test 2, 6 weeks after DPC sensitization. Treatment meaning: therapeutic diphenylcyclopropenone sensitization with weekly scalp DPC. One entry per CDR3 protein, called by TCRdb with MiXCR from the RACE reads. The sample gives 330,000 or so distinct CDR3 sequences, roughly 6% of which show up once; roughly 5.4% is in the top ten. Sequences were derived from whole blood, sampled in connection with sensitization to the hapten diphenylcyclopropenone (DPC). Source of these receptors: a woman aged 18-29 years with alopecia areata. Some clones in this sample may be carry-over from other donors' samples.

The chain carries TRBV20-1 and TRBJ1-1; D is unclear. Trimming took 6 bases from V and 1 from J, leaving 12 bases between them. CDR3 size: 13 residues. Germline CDR1 is DFQATT and CDR2 is SNEGSKA (reference sequence). The CDR3 DNA reads as TGCAGTGCCGCATCTTACAAGAACACTGAAGCTTTCTTT. Its translation is CSAASYKNTEAFF.

This clonotype was found a few times. The chain links TRBV6-5 to TRBJ2-5, with 7 bases that match TRBD2. The V and J ends lost 6 bases and 4 bases, in that order; junction bases with no gene match: 8. CDR3 length equals 14 residues. From germline, CDR1 is MNHEY and CDR2 SVGAGI. The chain's CDR3 is CASRSGGGGETQYF. The DNA of the CDR3 is TGTGCCAGCAGATCCGGAGGCGGGGGAGAGACCCAGTACTTC.

This chain joins TRBV4-3 and TRBJ2-5; 10 nucleotides line up with TRBD2. Looked up from germline, CDR1 is LGHNA and CDR2 is YSLEER. The CDR3 runs to 15 residues. J lost 4 bases, V lost 0 bases, and 2 bases had no gene match. The CDR3 is CASSQDTSGAETQYF. CDR3 sequence (DNA): TGCGCCAGCAGCCAAGATACTAGCGGGGCAGAGACCCAGTACTTC.

There are many counts of this clonotype. The chain's CDR3 is CASSQGTVNQPQHF. DNA for the CDR3: TGTGCCAGCAGCCAAGGGACAGTTAATCAGCCCCAGCATTTT. The V call is TRBV3-1, the J call TRBJ1-5, with a possible D match to TRBD1 (6 bases). Trimming cost V 1 base and J 4 bases, with 8 bases left between them. Looked up from germline, CDR1 is LGHDT and CDR2 is YNNKEL (reference sequence). The CDR3 consists of 14 residues. Together with reference TRBV3-1 and TRBJ1-5, the CDR3 gives the full variable domain: DTAVSQTPKYLVTQMGNDKSIKCEQNLGHDTMYWYKQDSKKFLKIMFSYNNKELIINETVPNRFSPKSPDKAHLNLHINSLELGDSAVYFCASSQGTVNQPQHFGDGTRLSIL.

This clonotype was counted at least ten times. This chain links TRBV29-1 with TRBJ1-2; weak D call: TRBD1 (5 bases). Germline CDR1 and CDR2: SQVTM and ANQGSEA. V shed 7 bases and J shed 7 bases, with 16 bases lying between them. This CDR3 contains 12 residues. The CDR3 spells CSGGGGVAGYTF. In DNA, the CDR3 is TGCAGCGGAGGAGGAGGGGTTGCTGGCTACACCTTC.

This clonotype was detected ten times or more. J is TRBJ1-2 and V is TRBV5-8; D not certain. Germline V gene lookup returns CDR1 SGHTS and CDR2 YDEGEE. The CDR3 contains 13 residues. V lost 0 bases and J lost 4, with 7 bases in between. In nucleotides, the CDR3 is TGTGCCAGCAGCTTGGAAGTAGGCTATGGCTACACCTTC. The encoded protein is CASSLEVGYGYTF.

This clonotype was found a few times. This chain links TRBV7-2 with TRBJ2-7; D is uncertain. The CDR3 has 14 amino acids. Germline V gene data show CDR1 as SGHTA and CDR2 as FQGNSA. V was clipped by 1 base and J by 3 bases, with 10 bases between them. The CDR3 bases are TGTGCCAGCAGCTTAGGTGGCACCGGCTACGAGCAGTACTTC. The encoded protein is CASSLGGTGYEQYF. Full variable domain (missing parts from reference TRBV7-2 and TRBJ2-7): GAGVSQSPSNKVTEKGKDVELRCDPISGHTALYWYRQSLGQGLEFLIYFQGNSAPDKSGLPSDRFSAERTGGSVSTLTIQRTQQEDSAVYLCASSLGGTGYEQYFGPGTRLTVT.

The gene calls are TRBV27 and TRBJ2-7, with D maybe TRBD1 (5 bases). The CDR3 contains 13 residues. Between the trimmed V and J ends, which lost 4 bases and 6 bases, there was a span of 13 bases. Germline V gene data show CDR1 as MNHEY and CDR2 as SMNVEV (reference sequence). This chain's CDR3 is CASSSSVGREQYF. The CDR3 region has the DNA TGTGCCAGCAGTTCCTCAGTGGGGCGCGAGCAGTACTTC.

This clonotype was found a few times. This sequence joins TRBV12-3 or TRBV12-4 and TRBJ1-1; D call uncertain. The CDR3 contains 17 residues. With 0 bases removed from V and 2 bases from J, the gap between germline ends came to 16 bases. The CDR3 reads CASSLAPIGSGNTEAFF. As DNA, the CDR3 is TGTGCCAGCAGTTTAGCGCCTATCGGGTCTGGAAACACTGAAGCTTTCTTT.

This clonotype was observed at least ten times. V usage is TRBV24-1 and J usage is TRBJ1-5, with D tentatively TRBD1 (5 bases). The CDR3 totals 13 residues. The germline V gene has CDR1 KGHDR and CDR2 SFDVKD. Trimming pared 3 bases from V and 6 bases from J, leaving 8 bases between. The CDR3 nucleotides are TGTGCCACCAGTGATAGTAGGGGTCAGCCCCAGCATTTT. Protein sequence: CATSDSRGQPQHF.

The chain recombines TRBV6-2 or TRBV6-3 with TRBJ1-2; maybe TRBD1 (6 bases). Trimming left V 6 bases short and J 0 bases short, with 14 bases between. Germline V gene data show CDR1 as MNHEY and CDR2 as SVGEGT. The CDR3 spans 15 residues. CDR3 amino acids: CASSQTGPANYGYTF. In nucleotides, the CDR3 is TGTGCCAGCAGCCAGACAGGCCCTGCTAACTATGGCTACACCTTC.

The rearrangement uses TRBV5-6 and TRBJ2-6; tentatively, D is TRBD2 (7 bases). V lost 4 bases, J lost 2 bases, and 16 bases lay in between. CDR3 length: 17 residues. The germline CDR1 and CDR2 sequences are SGHDT and YYEEEE. CDR3 protein: CASSLGTGTTGANVLTF. The CDR3 bases are TGTGCCAGCAGCCTCGGTACAGGGACTACTGGGGCCAACGTCCTGACTTTC.

This clonotype was seen at least ten times. The chain couples TRBV29-1 to TRBJ1-6; D is ambiguous. CDR1 and CDR2 from the germline V gene are SQVTM and ANQGSEA. CDR3 length: 14 residues. Trimming left V 5 bases short and J 0 bases short, with 8 bases between. CDR3 residues: CSVQVSSYNSPLHF. The CDR3 DNA is TGCAGCGTTCAAGTGAGCTCCTATAATTCACCCCTCCACTTT. The whole variable domain, filled in from reference TRBV29-1 and TRBJ1-6, reads SAVISQKPSRDICQRGTSLTIQCQVDSQVTMMFWYRQQPGQSLTLIATANQGSEATYESGFVIDKFPISRPNLTFSTLTVSNMSPEDSSIYLCSVQVSSYNSPLHFGNGTRLTVT.

The rearrangement links TRBV5-1 to TRBJ2-1; the D gene is possibly TRBD2 (5 bases). V dropped 4 bases and J dropped 6 bases, with 14 bases sitting between them. Germline assignment: CDR1 SGHRS and CDR2 YFSETQ. The CDR3 extends over 14 amino acids. CDR3 DNA sequence: TGCGCCAGCAGCCCGACTCCTAGCATCAATGAGCAGTTCTTC. It encodes CASSPTPSINEQFF.

The CDR3 here is CASSLGGATSYNEQFF. CDR3 nucleotide sequence: TGCGCCAGCAGCTTGGGAGGGGCGACCTCCTACAATGAGCAGTTCTTC. This chain joins TRBV5-1 and TRBJ2-1, with D perhaps matching TRBD1 or TRBD2 (5 bases each). The ends were cut back, 0 bases at V and 0 bases at J, with 10 bases in the middle. Germline assignment: CDR1 SGHRS and CDR2 YFSETQ. The CDR3 sequence is 16 residues long.

This clonotype was picked up many times. The rearrangement uses TRBV6-5 and TRBJ1-5; no firm D call. This CDR3 comprises 14 residues. Germline V gene lookup returns CDR1 MNHEY and CDR2 SVGAGI. Deletions cut 2 bases from V and 5 bases from J, with 10 bases between. This CDR3 is CASSYGQDHQPQHF. Here the CDR3 DNA reads TGTGCCAGCAGTTACGGCCAGGATCATCAGCCCCAGCATTTT.

This clonotype came up a few times. The V gene is TRBV4-3, the J gene TRBJ2-3, with D perhaps matching TRBD1 (5 bases). The CDR3 has 17 residues. V was clipped by 0 bases and J by 1 base, with 14 bases between them. Germline CDR1 and CDR2: LGHNA and YSLEER. The CDR3 region has the DNA TGCGCCAGCAGCCAAGAGGGGCATAACAGGCGCACAGATACGCAGTATTTT. Protein product: CASSQEGHNRRTDTQYF.

The sample holds many counts of this clonotype. The V and J genes are TRBV7-2 and TRBJ2-7, with D possibly matching TRBD1 (6 bases). This CDR3 has 14 residues. The germline gives CDR1 SGHTA, CDR2 FQGNSA. Trimming removed 4 bases at V and 2 bases at J, with 12 bases between. The chain's CDR3 is CASSYRVSTYEQYF. CDR3 nucleotide sequence: TGTGCCAGCAGCTACAGGGTTTCTACCTACGAGCAGTACTTC.

In this sample, this clonotype turned up many times. The chain joins TRBV12-3 or TRBV12-4 to TRBJ2-3, with 11 bases that match TRBD2. Trimming removed 8 bases from V and 2 bases from J; junction bases left unmatched: 6. The CDR3 totals 15 residues. For the CDR3, the DNA is TGTGCCAGCTGGCTAGCGGGGGGCCCCACAGATACGCAGTATTTT. Encoded protein: CASWLAGGPTDTQYF.